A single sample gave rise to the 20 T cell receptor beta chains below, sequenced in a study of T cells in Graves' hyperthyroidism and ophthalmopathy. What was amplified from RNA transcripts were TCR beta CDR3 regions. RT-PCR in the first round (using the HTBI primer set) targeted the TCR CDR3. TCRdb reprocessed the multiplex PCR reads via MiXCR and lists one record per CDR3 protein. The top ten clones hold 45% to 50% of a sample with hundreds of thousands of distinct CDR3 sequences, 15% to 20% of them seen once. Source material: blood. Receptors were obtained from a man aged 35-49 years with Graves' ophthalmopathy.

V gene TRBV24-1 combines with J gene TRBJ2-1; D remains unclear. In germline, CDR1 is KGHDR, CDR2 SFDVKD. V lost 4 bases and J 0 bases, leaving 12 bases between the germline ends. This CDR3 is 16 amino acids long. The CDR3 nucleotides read TGTGCCACCAGTGACCCAAGCGAGAACTCCTACAATGAGCAGTTCTTC. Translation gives CATSDPSENSYNEQFF.

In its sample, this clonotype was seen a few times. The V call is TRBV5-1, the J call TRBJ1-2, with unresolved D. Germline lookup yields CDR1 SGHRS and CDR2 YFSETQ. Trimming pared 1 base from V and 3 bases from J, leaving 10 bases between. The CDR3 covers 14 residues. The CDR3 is CASSLPGIDYGYTF. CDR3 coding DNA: TGCGCCAGCAGCTTGCCGGGGATCGACTATGGCTACACCTTC.

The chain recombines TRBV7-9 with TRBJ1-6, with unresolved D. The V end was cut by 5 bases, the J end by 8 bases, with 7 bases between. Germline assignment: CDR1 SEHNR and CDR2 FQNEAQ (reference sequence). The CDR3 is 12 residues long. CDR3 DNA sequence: TGTGCCAGCAGCCGAGAGGATTCACCCCTCCACTTT. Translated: CASSREDSPLHF.

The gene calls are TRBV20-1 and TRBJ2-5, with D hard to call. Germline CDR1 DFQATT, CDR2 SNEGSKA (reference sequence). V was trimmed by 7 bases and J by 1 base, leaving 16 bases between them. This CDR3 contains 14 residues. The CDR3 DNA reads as TGCAGTGTCGACCCGGAGATTGGCCAAGAGACCCAGTACTTC. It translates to CSVDPEIGQETQYF.

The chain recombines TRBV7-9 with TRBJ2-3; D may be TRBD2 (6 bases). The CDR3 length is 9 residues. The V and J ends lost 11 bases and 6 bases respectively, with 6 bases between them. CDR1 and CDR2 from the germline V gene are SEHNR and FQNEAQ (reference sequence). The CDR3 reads CAGGDTQYF. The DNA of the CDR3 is TGTGCCGGGGGGGATACGCAGTATTTT.

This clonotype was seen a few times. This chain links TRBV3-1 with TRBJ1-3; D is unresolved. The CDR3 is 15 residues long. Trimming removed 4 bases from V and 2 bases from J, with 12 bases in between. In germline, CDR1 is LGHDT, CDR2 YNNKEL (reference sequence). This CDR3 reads CASSPPGVAGNTIYF. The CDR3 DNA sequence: TGTGCCAGCAGCCCCCCTGGGGTAGCTGGAAACACCATATATTTT.

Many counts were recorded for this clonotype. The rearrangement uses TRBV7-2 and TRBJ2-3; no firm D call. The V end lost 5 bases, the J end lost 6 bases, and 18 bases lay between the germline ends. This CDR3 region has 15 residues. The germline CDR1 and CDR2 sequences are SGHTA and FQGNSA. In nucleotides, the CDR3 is TGTGCCAGCAGCCGCCCGGATACGGCCGGGGATACGCAGTATTTT. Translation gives CASSRPDTAGDTQYF.

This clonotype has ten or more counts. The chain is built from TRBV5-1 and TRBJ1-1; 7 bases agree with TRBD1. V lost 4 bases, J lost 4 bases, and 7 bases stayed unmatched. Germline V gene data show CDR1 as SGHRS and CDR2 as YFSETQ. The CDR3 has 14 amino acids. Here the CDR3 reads CASSVTGAPTEAFF. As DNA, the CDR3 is TGCGCCAGCAGCGTAACAGGGGCCCCCACTGAAGCTTTCTTT.

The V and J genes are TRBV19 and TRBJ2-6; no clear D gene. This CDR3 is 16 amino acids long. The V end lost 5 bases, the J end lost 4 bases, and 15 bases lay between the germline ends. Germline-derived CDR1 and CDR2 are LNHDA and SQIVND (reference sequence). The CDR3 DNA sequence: TGTGCCAGTAGTCCGGACCCACCGTGGGGGGCCAACGTCCTGACTTTC. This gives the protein CASSPDPPWGANVLTF.

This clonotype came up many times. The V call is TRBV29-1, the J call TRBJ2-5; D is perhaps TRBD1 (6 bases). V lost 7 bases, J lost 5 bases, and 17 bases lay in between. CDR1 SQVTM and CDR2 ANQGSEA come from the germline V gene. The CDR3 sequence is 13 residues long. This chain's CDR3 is CSGALQGTETQYF. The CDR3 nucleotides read TGCAGCGGAGCCCTACAGGGTACGGAGACCCAGTACTTC.

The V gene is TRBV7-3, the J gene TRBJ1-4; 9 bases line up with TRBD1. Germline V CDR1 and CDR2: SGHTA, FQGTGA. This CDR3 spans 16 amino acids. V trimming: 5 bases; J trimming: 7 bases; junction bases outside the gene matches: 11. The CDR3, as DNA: TGTGCCAGCAGCCCCGGCCGACAGGGGGTGGGTGAAAAACTGTTTTTT. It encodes CASSPGRQGVGEKLFF. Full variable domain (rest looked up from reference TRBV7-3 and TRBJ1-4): GAGVSQTPSNKVTEKGKYVELRCDPISGHTALYWYRQSLGQGPEFLIYFQGTGAADDSGLPNDRFFAVRPEGSVSTLKIQRTERGDSAVYLCASSPGRQGVGEKLFFGSGTQLSVL.

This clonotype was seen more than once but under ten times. The chain's CDR3 is CSARETGIREAFF. CDR3 nucleotide sequence: TGCAGTGCTAGAGAAACGGGTATTCGGGAAGCTTTCTTT. The chain employs TRBV20-1 and TRBJ1-1; D call uncertain. The CDR3 is made up of 13 amino acids. V was clipped by 0 bases and J by 8 bases, with 13 bases between them. The germline V gene has CDR1 DFQATT and CDR2 SNEGSKA (reference sequence).

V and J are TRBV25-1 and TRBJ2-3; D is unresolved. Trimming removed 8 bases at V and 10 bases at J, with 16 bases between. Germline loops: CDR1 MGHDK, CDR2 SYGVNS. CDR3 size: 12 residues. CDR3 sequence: CASHFARFAQYF. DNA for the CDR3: TGTGCCAGCCACTTTGCCAGGTTCGCGCAGTATTTT.

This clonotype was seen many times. The CDR3 nucleotides read TGTGCCAGCAGCTCTTCAGGGAAAGCTTTCTTT. It is translated as CASSSSGKAFF. The chain has TRBV7-9 and TRBJ1-1; weak D call: TRBD1 (5 bases). This CDR3 region has 11 residues. The V and J ends lost 4 bases and 9 bases respectively, with 9 bases between them. Germline V gives CDR1 SEHNR, CDR2 FQNEAQ (reference sequence).

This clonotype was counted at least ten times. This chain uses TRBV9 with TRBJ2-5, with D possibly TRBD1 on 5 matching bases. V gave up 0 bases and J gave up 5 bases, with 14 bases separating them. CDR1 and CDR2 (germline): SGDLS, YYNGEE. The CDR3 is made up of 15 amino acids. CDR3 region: CASSVGQGLRETQYF. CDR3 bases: TGTGCCAGCAGCGTAGGGCAGGGTCTACGGGAGACCCAGTACTTC.

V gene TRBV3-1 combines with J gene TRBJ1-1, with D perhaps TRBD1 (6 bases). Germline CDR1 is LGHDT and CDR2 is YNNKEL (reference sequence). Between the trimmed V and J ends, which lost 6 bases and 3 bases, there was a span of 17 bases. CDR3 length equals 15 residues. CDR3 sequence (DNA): TGTGCCAGCAGAGATACAGGGAGGGAGGACACTGAAGCTTTCTTT. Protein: CASRDTGREDTEAFF.

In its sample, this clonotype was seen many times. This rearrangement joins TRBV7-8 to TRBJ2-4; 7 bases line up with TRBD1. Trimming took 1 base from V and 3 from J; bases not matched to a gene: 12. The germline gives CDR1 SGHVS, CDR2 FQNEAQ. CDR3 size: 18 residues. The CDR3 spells CASSLGGGAGLSKNIQYF. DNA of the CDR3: TGTGCCAGCAGCTTAGGAGGGGGCGCAGGGCTAAGCAAAAACATTCAGTACTTC.

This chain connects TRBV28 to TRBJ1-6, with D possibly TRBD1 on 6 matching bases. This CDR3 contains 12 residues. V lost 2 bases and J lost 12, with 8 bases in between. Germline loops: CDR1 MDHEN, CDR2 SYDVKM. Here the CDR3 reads CASSLRGGPLHF. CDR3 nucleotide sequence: TGTGCCAGCAGTTTAAGGGGGGGACCCCTCCACTTT.

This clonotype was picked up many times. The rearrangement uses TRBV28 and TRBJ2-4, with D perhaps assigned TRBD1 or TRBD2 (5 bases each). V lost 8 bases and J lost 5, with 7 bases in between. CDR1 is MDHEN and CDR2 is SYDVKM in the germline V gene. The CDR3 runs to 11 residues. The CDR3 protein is CASRGENIQYF. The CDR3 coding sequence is TGTGCCAGCCGAGGGGAAAACATTCAGTACTTC.

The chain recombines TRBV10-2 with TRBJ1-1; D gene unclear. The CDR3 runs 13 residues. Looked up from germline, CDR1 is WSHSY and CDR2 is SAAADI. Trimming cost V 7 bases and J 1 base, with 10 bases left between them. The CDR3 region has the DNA TGCGCCAGCACTCGACGGCAGAACACTGAAGCTTTCTTT. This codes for CASTRRQNTEAFF.